The 21 T cell receptor beta chains presented below share a single source sample, sequenced in a study of cytomegalovirus exposure and HLA in healthy donors. 60 Vbeta and 13 Jbeta primers were used in PCR. TCRdb's copy holds only in-frame clones and misses some; the assay was immunoSEQ multiplex PCR. The data hold 85,000 to 100,000 clones, with 64% observed a single time. Input material: PBMCs. The receptors were sampled from a man in his sixties in good health and CMV-seronegative.

The genes are TRBV5-1 and TRBJ2-7; 8 bases align to TRBD2. J gave up 1 base and V 0 bases, and 3 bases lay outside the gene matches. Germline V gene sequence: CDR1 SGHRS, CDR2 YFSETQ. The CDR3 is made up of 15 amino acids. The CDR3 DNA reads as TGCGCCAGCAGCTTGGAGCGGGGGACTTCCTACGAGCAGTACTTC. This gives the protein CASSLERGTSYEQYF.

Only a few counts were recorded for this clone. V usage is TRBV5-1 and J usage is TRBJ2-1; a weak D match, TRBD2 (5 bases). Trimming took off 2 bases at V and 4 bases at J, with 16 bases between the two ends. Germline V gene data show CDR1 as SGHRS and CDR2 as YFSETQ. The CDR3 is 16 amino acids. Written as DNA, the CDR3 is TGCGCCAGCAGCTTCCTTGTGGCGGGCCGATACAATGAGCAGTTCTTC. Its protein product is CASSFLVAGRYNEQFF. The full variable domain, rest sourced from reference TRBV5-1 and TRBJ2-1, is KAGVTQTPRYLIKTRGQQVTLSCSPISGHRSVSWYQQTPGQGLQFLFEYFSETQRNKGNFPGRFSGRQFSNSRSEMNVSTLELGDSALYLCASSFLVAGRYNEQFFGPGTRLTVL.

V gene TRBV15 combines with J gene TRBJ1-2, with TRBD1 as a possible D gene (5 bases). V lost 2 bases and J lost 6, with 16 bases in between. Looked up from germline, CDR1 is LNHNV and CDR2 is YYDKDF (reference sequence). This CDR3 has 15 residues. The CDR3, as DNA: TGTGCCACCAGCAGAAACCCGGGGGGAATGGATGGCTACACCTTC. Translation: CATSRNPGGMDGYTF.

The rearrangement joins TRBV19 to TRBJ1-1; D remains unclear. Trimming removed 8 bases at V and 1 base at J, with 8 bases between. The CDR3 runs 12 residues. The germline CDR1 and CDR2 sequences are LNHDA and SQIVND (reference sequence). The CDR3 loop is CASRRRNTEAFF. DNA for the CDR3: TGTGCCAGTCGCCGGAGGAACACTGAAGCTTTCTTT.

V usage is TRBV5-1 and J usage is TRBJ2-1; TRBD1 aligns across 9 bases. This CDR3 has 16 residues. CDR1 SGHRS and CDR2 YFSETQ come from the germline V gene. J lost 4 bases, V lost 3 bases, and 8 bases had no gene match. CDR3 bases: TGCGCCAGCAGCTCCGATCCCGGACAGGGGTACAATGAGCAGTTCTTC. It yields the protein CASSSDPGQGYNEQFF.

CDR3 sequence (DNA): TGTGCCAGCAGCGTAATCGGGAGCTCCTACGAGCAGTACTTC. Its protein product is CASSVIGSSYEQYF. V and J are TRBV9 and TRBJ2-7, with D possibly TRBD2 on 6 matching bases. With 1 base removed from V and 0 bases from J, the gap between germline ends came to 8 bases. The CDR3 has 14 residues. CDR1 and CDR2 from the germline V gene are SGDLS and YYNGEE.

V is TRBV5-1 and J is TRBJ2-1, with TRBD2 identical over 7 bases. CDR3 size: 15 residues. The germline CDR1 and CDR2 sequences are SGHRS and YFSETQ. V shed 3 bases, J shed 7 bases, and the junction held 10 bases outside the gene matches. The CDR3 spells CASSSPAGVGNEQFF. Written as DNA, the CDR3 is TGCGCCAGCAGCTCCCCTGCGGGAGTAGGAAATGAGCAGTTCTTC.

The chain joins TRBV7-6 to TRBJ2-1; D ambiguous. Germline values: CDR1 SGHVS, CDR2 FNYEAQ. The CDR3 consists of 13 residues. Trimming cost V 4 bases and J 8 bases, with 12 bases left between them. The CDR3 region has the DNA TGTGCCAGCAGCTCCCAACTACTCGATGAGCAGTTCTTC. Translating it yields CASSSQLLDEQFF.

There are a few counts of this clone. The chain recombines TRBV27 with TRBJ2-7, with D perhaps TRBD1 (6 bases). In germline, CDR1 is MNHEY, CDR2 SMNVEV (reference sequence). Trimming took off 4 bases at V and 0 bases at J, with 10 bases between the two ends. The CDR3 consists of 14 residues. CDR3 sequence: CASSSLQGSYEQYF. In DNA form, the CDR3 reads TGTGCCAGCAGTTCCCTACAGGGCTCCTACGAGCAGTACTTC.

The V call is TRBV28, the J call TRBJ2-2, with 7 bases aligning to TRBD2. V lost 3 bases and J lost 6; bases outside the gene matches: 7. The CDR3 sequence is 15 residues long. Germline values: CDR1 MDHEN, CDR2 SYDVKM. The CDR3 bases are TGTGCCAGCAGTTTGGGCGGGAGAAGTGCCGGGGAGCTGTTTTTT. It specifies CASSLGGRSAGELFF.

This clone was seen more than once but under ten times. The gene calls are TRBV19 and TRBJ2-3; TRBD1 matches 10 bases. V shed 4 bases and J 2 bases; nucleotides not matched to a gene: 3. Per germline, CDR1 LNHDA and CDR2 SQIVND (reference sequence). The CDR3 sequence is 15 residues long. CDR3 nucleotide sequence: TGTGCCAGTAGTAAGGGACAGGGGCCCACAGATACGCAGTATTTT. Translated: CASSKGQGPTDTQYF.

J is TRBJ2-1 and V is TRBV15, with D possibly TRBD1 on 6 matching bases. Germline assignment: CDR1 LNHNV and CDR2 YYDKDF (reference sequence). V lost 5 bases and J lost 7, with 18 bases in between. The CDR3 runs to 15 residues. CDR3 sequence: CATSSRQDTGNEQFF. For the CDR3, the DNA is TGTGCCACCAGCTCCCGACAGGACACTGGAAATGAGCAGTTCTTC.

The rearrangement joins TRBV29-1 to TRBJ1-2; tentative D call: TRBD1 (5 bases). The CDR3 consists of 14 residues. V was shortened by 2 bases and J by 5 bases, with 15 bases between the two germline ends. Germline V gene lookup returns CDR1 SQVTM and CDR2 ANQGSEA. The CDR3 reads CSVERAGQKYGYTF. CDR3 DNA: TGCAGCGTTGAACGGGCAGGGCAAAAGTATGGCTACACCTTC.

The chain combines TRBV7-9 with TRBJ1-5; D gene ambiguous. V lost 2 bases and J lost 0, with 5 bases in between. The length of the CDR3 is 14 residues. Germline CDR1 and CDR2: SEHNR and FQNEAQ (reference sequence). The DNA of the CDR3 is TGTGCCAGCAGCTTACCTAATAGCAATCAGCCCCAGCATTTT. As protein: CASSLPNSNQPQHF.

On this clone itself: The identical CDR3 is also encoded by other nucleotide sequences in the sample. The chain combines TRBV28 with TRBJ1-2; D not resolved. CDR3 length: 13 residues. Between the trimmed V and J ends, which lost 3 bases and 2 bases, there was a span of 7 bases. The V gene's germline CDR1 is MDHEN and CDR2 SYDVKM. CDR3 residues: CASSFRGNYGYTF. In DNA, the CDR3 is TGTGCCAGCAGTTTCCGAGGAAACTATGGCTACACCTTC.

This sequence joins TRBV5-1 and TRBJ2-5; D is ambiguous. Trimming took 7 bases from V and 0 from J, leaving 13 bases between them. Looked up from germline, CDR1 is SGHRS and CDR2 is YFSETQ. This CDR3 is built from 14 residues. CDR3 residues: CASGPQSDQETQYF. In nucleotides, the CDR3 is TGCGCCAGCGGGCCCCAGTCGGACCAAGAGACCCAGTACTTC.

V is TRBV9 and J is TRBJ2-3; TRBD2 aligns across 7 bases. The CDR3 spans 16 residues. Germline V gene sequence: CDR1 SGDLS, CDR2 YYNGEE. V shed 0 bases and J 2 bases; nucleotides not matched to a gene: 6. The CDR3 nucleotides read TGTGCCAGCAGCGTAGTACTAGCGCTGGACACAGATACGCAGTATTTT. Its translation is CASSVVLALDTDTQYF. The full variable domain, completed using reference TRBV9 and TRBJ2-3, is DSGVTQTPKHLITATGQRVTLRCSPRSGDLSVYWYQQSLDQGLQFLIQYYNGEERAKGNILERFSAQQFPDLHSELNLSSLELGDSALYFCASSVVLALDTDTQYFGPGTRLTVL.

The chain has TRBV27 and TRBJ2-7; 7 nucleotides match TRBD2. The CDR3 is 14 amino acids. The V gene end was trimmed by 4 bases and the J gene end by 4 bases; junction bases not matched to a gene: 7. The germline V gene encodes CDR1 MNHEY and CDR2 SMNVEV (reference sequence). The CDR3 reads CASSSLAGSYEQYF. CDR3 sequence (DNA): TGTGCCAGCAGTTCCTTAGCGGGCTCTTACGAGCAGTACTTC.

V gene TRBV18 combines with J gene TRBJ2-1, with D possibly being TRBD2 (6 bases). The CDR3 has 14 amino acids. CDR1 is KGHSH and CDR2 is LQKENI in the germline V gene. V was shortened by 6 bases and J by 6 bases, with 15 bases between the two germline ends. Written as DNA, the CDR3 is TGTGCCAGCTCCCCGGGAGAACAGTCCAATGAGCAGTTCTTC. This sequence encodes CASSPGEQSNEQFF.

Points on this clone: Other DNA variants within this sample encode the same CDR3. The rearrangement links TRBV6-1 to TRBJ1-2, with D possibly being TRBD1 (6 bases). Germline-derived CDR1 and CDR2 are MNHNS and SASEGT. V shed 2 bases and J shed 4 bases, with 11 bases lying between them. This CDR3 is built from 14 residues. CDR3 amino acids: CASSESQGGYGYTF. The DNA for the CDR3 is TGTGCCAGCAGTGAAAGCCAAGGGGGCTATGGCTACACCTTC.

The genes are TRBV19 and TRBJ1-2; 11 nucleotides agree with TRBD1. V was clipped by 3 bases and J by 8 bases; unmatched bases: 5. There are 14 residues in the CDR3. Germline loops: CDR1 LNHDA, CDR2 SQIVND (reference sequence). CDR3 sequence reads: CASSIWTGGRGYTF. The CDR3 DNA is TGTGCCAGTAGTATTTGGACAGGGGGCCGGGGCTACACCTTC.